This is a list of T cell receptor beta chains from one sample in a study of blood T cell repertoires in COVID-19. Profiling relied on immunoSEQ multiplex PCR, and the TCRdb table lists in-frame clones only, not all of them. The sample has 400,000 or so clones, around nine tenths seen once. Input material: peripheral blood. Receptors were obtained from a human donor in a cohort sampled during active COVID-19. CDR3s leave out the opening cysteine and the closing phenylalanine or tryptophan. Each record gives: V gene, D gene, J gene, CDR3 protein. A D gene is named only where the DNA matches it firmly.

v_gene: TRBV15; d_gene: NA; j_gene: TRBJ1-5; CDR3aa: ATSRGQEGSSNQPQH
v_gene: TRBV27; d_gene: TRBD1; j_gene: TRBJ2-7; CDR3aa: ASSLSWGQGKVEQY
v_gene: TRBV28; d_gene: NA; j_gene: TRBJ1-6; CDR3aa: ASSQAFRSPLH
v_gene: TRBV5-4; d_gene: NA; j_gene: TRBJ1-2; CDR3aa: ASSWRAGSGGYT
v_gene: TRBV6-6; d_gene: TRBD1; j_gene: TRBJ1-4; CDR3aa: ASSLGDRGSEKLF
v_gene: TRBV4-1; d_gene: TRBD1; j_gene: TRBJ2-7; CDR3aa: ASSRGQRQGYQEQY
v_gene: TRBV18; d_gene: TRBD1; j_gene: TRBJ1-1; CDR3aa: ASSYGTGRGEAF
v_gene: TRBV6-1; d_gene: NA; j_gene: TRBJ1-3; CDR3aa: ASSEVGGHGNTIY
v_gene: TRBV2; d_gene: TRBD1; j_gene: TRBJ1-5; CDR3aa: ASSPRGQGNQPQH
v_gene: TRBV4-1; d_gene: TRBD2; j_gene: TRBJ2-1; CDR3aa: ASSLIAGLDNEQF